This TCR beta chain is from a study of T cells in Graves' hyperthyroidism and ophthalmopathy (dated by TCRdb to the late 2010s). With respect to the entire study: Peripheral blood samples were taken at the time of initial diagnosis, prior to any treatment. Prospective prediction of ophthalmopathy was tested in an independent validation cohort consisting of about 19 hyperthyroidism patients and more than 15 patients who later progressed to ophthalmopathy. Once sampling was done, hyperthyroidism patients were given methimazole at a starting dose of 30 mg daily, whereas ophthalmopathy patients were given high-dose intravenous methylprednisolone. In several Graves' hyperthyroidism patients, the study also compared T-cell repertoires from thyroid tissue with T-cell repertoires from blood. The paper reports TCR Vbeta CDR3 sequencing of over 120 peripheral blood samples: some 41 ophthalmopathy, over 70 hyperthyroidism and 17 progressor patients. To identify distinguishing TCR V-J signatures, a discovery cohort of around 98 patients was used, comprising 43 with Graves' ophthalmopathy and around 57 with stable Graves' hyperthyroidism. The 100 or so discovery patients were randomly split 7:3 into training and test sets.

The TCR beta CDR3 regions were amplified from RNA transcripts. A first-round RT-PCR of the TCR CDR3 used the HTBI primer set with the Qiagen OneStep RT-PCR kit. The libraries were constructed in a second round of multiplex PCR and then size-selected and purified. The libraries were sequenced on an Illumina HiSeq2000 using paired-end 100 bp reads. The published analysis was carried out like this. SOAPnuke was used to process the raw data, with reads discarded if the reads contained adapters or uncalled bases, had a mean Phred below 15, or lacked an exact constant-primer or identifier match. COPE v1.2.5 was used to merge the high-quality paired reads, and each unique nucleotide sequence was defined as a clonotype. MiTCR v1.1 was used to align the clonotypes against IMGT TRBV, TRBD and TRBJ reference segments. Only V-J combinations with frequency above 0.0001, covering about 99% of repertoires, were analysed. The TCS score was defined as the ratio of F50 (clonal expansion) to E x V (chaos), calculated using BLOSUM62-based TCRdist between CDR3 peptides within each V-J. Welch's t-statistics and random forest reduced fewer than 600 V-J features to under 15, which were used in a naive Bayes classifier (R e1071). In-frame beta chains were kept once TCRdb had trimmed the public reads at Q25 with fastp and called clones with MiXCR. Entries are consolidated by CDR3 protein sequence, retaining the most common genes and DNA. These V and J calls derive from TCRdb rather than the authors' analysis. The sample yields 400,000 to 550,000 distinct CDR3 sequences; approximately 24% were counted once. About 11% of the sample is taken by the ten largest.

Ophthalmopathy patients had moderately to severely active disease, Clinical Activity Score of at least 3, NOSPECS grade of at least 4, and duration under 3 months. Exclusion was applied to patients with uncontrolled infections, other autoimmune diseases, pregnancy or lactation. Diagnoses were established on the basis of clinical symptoms, serum thyroxine and TRAb, thyroid ultrasound, and orbital computed tomography. PBMCs were separated from 8 to 10 ml of fresh peripheral blood using Ficoll-Paque density gradient centrifugation. Trizol reagent was used to extract total RNA, and RNA quality was then checked on an Agilent 2100 Bioanalyzer. At least ten counts were recorded for this clonotype. Its antigen is unknown. No qualities accompany the bases; no much larger clone lies one base away. Beyond this particular receptor, the publication reports: Sample size was not statistically predetermined, and blinding of investigators to group allocation was not performed. In cross-validation, a model built on a 13 V-J signature told ophthalmopathy apart from stable hyperthyroidism with about 90% sensitivity and roughly 81% specificity, and in testing the same model reached 80%/75%. During validation, the model predicted progression to ophthalmopathy a median of roughly six months ahead of onset, with almost 71% sensitivity and about 72% specificity. Blood samples also contained most of the expanded thyroid clonotypes (frequency above 0.001), which suggests that blood repertoires may reflect thyroid immune responses.

CDR1 and CDR2, looked up from the germline V gene, are KGHSH and LQKENI. Its CDR3 holds 14 amino acids, cysteine through phenylalanine. Here the CDR3 DNA is all that survives: 42 bases in frame from base 1. Relative to germline, V is 3 bases shorter and J is 6 bases shorter, with 14 bases between their ends. Sequenced input: blood. The chain is encoded by TRBV18 joined to TRBJ1-2; D gene: possibly TRBD1, on 5 matching bases. This TCR was recovered from a woman in her 30s with Graves' ophthalmopathy. The CDR3 is CASSPPQGRNGYTF. The nucleotides are TGTGCCAGCTCACCCCCCCAGGGTCGAAATGGCTACACCTTC.